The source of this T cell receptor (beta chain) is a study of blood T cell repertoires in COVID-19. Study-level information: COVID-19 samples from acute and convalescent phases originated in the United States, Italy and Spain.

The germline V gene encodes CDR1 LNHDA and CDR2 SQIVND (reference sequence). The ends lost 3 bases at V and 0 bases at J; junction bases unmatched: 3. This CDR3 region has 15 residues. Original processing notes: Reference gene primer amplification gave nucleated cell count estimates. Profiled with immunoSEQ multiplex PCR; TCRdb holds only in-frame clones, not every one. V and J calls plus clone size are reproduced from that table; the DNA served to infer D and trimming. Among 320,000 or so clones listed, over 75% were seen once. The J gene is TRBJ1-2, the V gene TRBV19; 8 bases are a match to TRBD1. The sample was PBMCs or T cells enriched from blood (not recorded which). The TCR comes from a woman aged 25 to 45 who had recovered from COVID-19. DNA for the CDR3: TGTGCCAGTAGTATCCAGGGGGCAGCTAACTATGGCTACACCTTC. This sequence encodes CASSIQGAANYGYTF. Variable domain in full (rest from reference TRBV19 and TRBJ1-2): DGGITQSPKYLFRKEGQNVTLSCEQNLNHDAMYWYRQDPGQGLRLIYYSQIVNDFQKGDIAEGYSVSREKKESFPLTVTSAQKNPTAFYLCASSIQGAANYGYTFGSGTRLTVV.